This TCR beta chain was documented in a study of response to subunit inactivated influenza vaccine. This CDR3 has 13 residues. Trimming stripped 6 bases from V and 5 bases from J, with 13 bases between. The germline V gene encodes CDR1 MNHNS and CDR2 SASEGT. TCRdb re-called the RT-PCR reads with MiXCR, one entry per CDR3 protein. The sample lists roughly 190,000 distinct CDR3 sequences, around 12% occurring once. This same sample was also part of a study on T cells expressing NK-cell markers. Turning to that study: Synthesis of TCR beta cDNA relied on 5'RACE template switching carrying UMIs. Several experiments employed an anti-gamma-delta TCR antibody to confine sorting to alpha-beta TCR T cells. In a group of 5 to 7 donors, dominant NKG2C+ clonotypes represented roughly 1.0-7.0% of CD8+ T cells. HCMV specificity of the expanded NKG2C+ T cell clones stayed unclear.

This material consisted of CD8+ T cells sorted from PBMCs, taken less than 13 days after vaccination. The TCR originated in a man in his forties or fifties who received an inactivated influenza vaccine. The chain uses TRBV6-1 and TRBJ1-2, with D possibly being TRBD1 (5 bases). The DNA of the CDR3 is TGTGCCAGCAGAACAGGTCCTCTTTATGGCTACACCTTC. This codes for CASRTGPLYGYTF.